The 7 T cell receptor beta chains given below trace back to one sample, sequenced in a study of T cell responses to AZD1222 COVID-19 vaccine. The method was immunoSEQ multiplex PCR; TCRdb's version includes in-frame clones alone and lacks a portion of them. The table records about 130,000 clones, about 88% of them present only once. The material sequenced was peripheral blood, taken on day 0 of AZD1222 vaccination. All receptors derive from an adult in good health.

The rearrangement links TRBV10-3 to TRBJ1-1; the D is unclear. V was trimmed by 2 bases and J by 0 bases, leaving 4 bases between them. Germline V CDR1 and CDR2: ENHRY, SYGVKD. CDR3 length: 13 amino acids. This CDR3 is CAISENMNTEAFF. In DNA, the CDR3 is TGTGCCATCAGTGAGAACATGAACACTGAAGCTTTCTTT.

The rearrangement uses TRBV24-1 and TRBJ1-5; 7 bases line up with TRBD1. The CDR3 covers 17 residues. In germline, CDR1 is KGHDR, CDR2 SFDVKD. V was pared by 4 bases and J by 2 bases, with 10 bases of the junction left unmatched. The CDR3 loop is CATSDSGTVWGNQPQHF. The CDR3 DNA reads TGTGCCACCAGTGACTCCGGGACAGTATGGGGCAATCAGCCCCAGCATTTT.

The chain combines TRBV7-3 with TRBJ2-2, with D maybe TRBD2 (6 bases). The CDR3 contains 19 residues. Germline CDR1 SGHTA, CDR2 FQGTGA. The ends were cut back, 2 bases at V and 3 bases at J, with 22 bases in the middle. The CDR3 protein is CASSLSRGLRGVDTGELFF. The CDR3, as DNA: TGTGCCAGCAGCTTATCTAGGGGACTTCGCGGGGTGGACACCGGGGAGCTGTTTTTT.

V gene TRBV10-1 combines with J gene TRBJ2-3; D possibly corresponds to TRBD2 (6 bases). V dropped 8 bases and J dropped 5 bases, with 20 bases sitting between them. The CDR3 extends over 15 amino acids. Per the germline V gene, CDR1 is WNHNN and CDR2 is SYGVQD (reference sequence). The CDR3 bases are TGCGCCAGCGGTCGGGGGAGAGGAGTGAGAGATACGCAGTATTTT. Translation: CASGRGRGVRDTQYF.

The V call is TRBV2, the J call TRBJ1-5, with D tentatively TRBD1 (5 bases). This CDR3 region has 13 residues. CDR1 and CDR2 from the germline V gene are SNHLY and FYNNEI. Trimming removed 10 bases from V and 1 base from J, with 11 bases in between. The CDR3 protein is CATDQGSNQPQHF. The CDR3 DNA is TGTGCCACAGACCAGGGAAGCAATCAGCCCCAGCATTTT.

The chain combines TRBV6-2 or TRBV6-3 with TRBJ2-5; D not certain. Trimming pared 2 bases from V and 1 base from J, leaving 11 bases between. Germline V gene lookup returns CDR1 MNHEY and CDR2 SVGEGT. The CDR3 has 15 residues. CDR3 sequence reads: CASSYPLTSQETQYF. The CDR3 DNA follows: TGTGCCAGCAGTTACCCCCTTACGTCCCAAGAGACCCAGTACTTC.

This chain uses TRBV7-2 with TRBJ2-1; D call uncertain. This CDR3 comprises 13 residues. Germline V gene sequence: CDR1 SGHTA, CDR2 FQGNSA. Trimming shortened V by 5 bases and J by 9 bases, and 14 bases separated the two germline ends. The CDR3 DNA is TGTGCCAGCAGCCTGATCCCTCGTAGTGAGCAGTTCTTC. It specifies CASSLIPRSEQFF.